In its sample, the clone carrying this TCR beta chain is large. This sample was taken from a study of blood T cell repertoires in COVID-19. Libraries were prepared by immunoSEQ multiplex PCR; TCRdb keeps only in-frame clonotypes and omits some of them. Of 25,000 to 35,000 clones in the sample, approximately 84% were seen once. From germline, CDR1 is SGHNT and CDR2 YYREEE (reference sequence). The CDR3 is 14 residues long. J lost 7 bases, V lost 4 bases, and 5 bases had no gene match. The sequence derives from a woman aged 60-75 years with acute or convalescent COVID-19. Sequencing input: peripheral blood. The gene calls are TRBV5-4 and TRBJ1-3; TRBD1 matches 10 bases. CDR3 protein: CASSPDRGHNTIYF. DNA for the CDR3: TGTGCCAGCAGCCCAGACAGGGGGCACAACACCATATATTTT.